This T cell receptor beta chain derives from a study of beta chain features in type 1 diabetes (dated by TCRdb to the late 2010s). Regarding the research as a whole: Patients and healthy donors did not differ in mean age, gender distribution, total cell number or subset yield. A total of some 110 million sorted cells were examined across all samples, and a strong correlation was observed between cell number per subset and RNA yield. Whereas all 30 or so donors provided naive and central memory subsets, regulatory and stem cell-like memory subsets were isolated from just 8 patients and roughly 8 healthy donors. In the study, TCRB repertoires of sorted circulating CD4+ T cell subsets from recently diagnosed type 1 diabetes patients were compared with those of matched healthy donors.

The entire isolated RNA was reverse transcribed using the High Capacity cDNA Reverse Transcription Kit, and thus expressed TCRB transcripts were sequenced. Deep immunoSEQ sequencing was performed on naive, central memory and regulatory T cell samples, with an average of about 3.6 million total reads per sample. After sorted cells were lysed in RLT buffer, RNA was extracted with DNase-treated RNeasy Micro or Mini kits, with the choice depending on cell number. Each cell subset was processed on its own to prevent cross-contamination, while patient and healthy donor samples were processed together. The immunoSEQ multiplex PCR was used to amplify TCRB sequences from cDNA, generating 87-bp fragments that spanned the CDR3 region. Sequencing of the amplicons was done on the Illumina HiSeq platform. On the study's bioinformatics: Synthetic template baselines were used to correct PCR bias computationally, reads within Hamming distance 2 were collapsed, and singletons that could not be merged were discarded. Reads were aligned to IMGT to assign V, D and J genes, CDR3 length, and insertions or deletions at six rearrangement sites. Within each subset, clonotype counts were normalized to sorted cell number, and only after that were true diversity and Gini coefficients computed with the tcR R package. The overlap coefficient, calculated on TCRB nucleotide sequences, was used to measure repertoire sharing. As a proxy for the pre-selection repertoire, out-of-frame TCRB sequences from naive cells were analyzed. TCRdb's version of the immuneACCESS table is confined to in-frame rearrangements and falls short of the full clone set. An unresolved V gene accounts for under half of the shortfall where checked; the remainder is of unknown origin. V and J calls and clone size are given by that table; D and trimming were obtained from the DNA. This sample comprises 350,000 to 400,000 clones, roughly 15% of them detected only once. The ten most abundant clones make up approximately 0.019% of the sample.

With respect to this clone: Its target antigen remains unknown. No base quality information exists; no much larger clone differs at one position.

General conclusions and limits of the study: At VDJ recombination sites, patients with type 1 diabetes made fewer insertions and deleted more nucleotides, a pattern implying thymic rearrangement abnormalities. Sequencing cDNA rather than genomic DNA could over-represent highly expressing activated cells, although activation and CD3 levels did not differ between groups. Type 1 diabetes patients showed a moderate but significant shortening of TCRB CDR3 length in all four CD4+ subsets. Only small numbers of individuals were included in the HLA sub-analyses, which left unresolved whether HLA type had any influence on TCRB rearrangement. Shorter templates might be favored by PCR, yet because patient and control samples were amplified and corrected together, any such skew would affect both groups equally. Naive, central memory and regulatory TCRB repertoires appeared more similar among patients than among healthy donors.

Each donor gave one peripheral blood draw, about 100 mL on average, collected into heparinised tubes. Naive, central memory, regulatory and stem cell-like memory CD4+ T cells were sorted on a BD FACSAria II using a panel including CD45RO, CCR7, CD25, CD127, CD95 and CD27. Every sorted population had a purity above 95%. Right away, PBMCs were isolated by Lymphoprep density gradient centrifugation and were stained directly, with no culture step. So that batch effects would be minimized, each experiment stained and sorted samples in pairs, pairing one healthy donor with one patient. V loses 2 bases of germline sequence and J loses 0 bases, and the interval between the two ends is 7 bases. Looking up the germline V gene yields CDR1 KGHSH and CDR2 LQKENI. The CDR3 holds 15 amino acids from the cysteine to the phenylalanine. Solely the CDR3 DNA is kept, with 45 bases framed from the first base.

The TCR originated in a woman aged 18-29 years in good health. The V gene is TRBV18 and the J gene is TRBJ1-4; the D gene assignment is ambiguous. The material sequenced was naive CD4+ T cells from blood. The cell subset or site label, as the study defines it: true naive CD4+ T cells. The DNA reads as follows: TGTGCCAGCTCACCATTGGCAGCAACTAATGAAAAACTGTTTTTT. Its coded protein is CASSPLAATNEKLFF. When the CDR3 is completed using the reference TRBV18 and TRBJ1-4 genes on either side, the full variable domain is NAGVMQNPRHLVRRRGQEARLRCSPMKGHSHVYWYRQLPEEGLKFMVYLQKENIIDESGMPKERFSAEFPKEGPSILRIQQVVRGDSAAYFCASSPLAATNEKLFFGSGTQLSVL.